A single sample is the source of the 13 T cell receptor beta chains below, sequenced in a study of T cell responses to AZD1222 COVID-19 vaccine. Method: immunoSEQ multiplex PCR; TCRdb's copy keeps in-frame clones and lacks some. The sample holds approximately 79,000 clones, around nine tenths seen once. Sequenced here: peripheral blood, sampled on day 0 of AZD1222 vaccination. The receptors shown here come from an adult in good health.

The chain combines TRBV3-1 (or the pseudogene TRBV3-2) with TRBJ1-2, with D hard to call. Looked up from germline, CDR1 is LGHDT and CDR2 is YNNKEL (reference sequence). The CDR3 runs 13 residues. Deletions cut 1 base from V and 4 bases from J, with 7 bases between. CDR3 in DNA: TGTGCCAGCAGCCAAGGACCTGCCTATGGCTACACCTTC. It is translated as CASSQGPAYGYTF.

This clone was observed once. The chain links TRBV18 to TRBJ1-5; unclear D gene. V lost 3 bases to trimming and J lost 1 base, with 7 bases between them. Germline V gives CDR1 KGHSH, CDR2 LQKENI. CDR3 length equals 14 residues. The CDR3: CASSPSESNQPQHF. The CDR3 nucleotides are TGTGCCAGCTCACCCAGCGAAAGCAATCAGCCCCAGCATTTT.

This clone has only a few counts. The V gene is TRBV9, the J gene TRBJ2-7, with TRBD2 identical over 13 bases. CDR3 length equals 14 residues. The junction had 0 bases not matched to a gene; V was cut back by 0 bases and J by 6 bases. Germline values: CDR1 SGDLS, CDR2 YYNGEE. The CDR3 DNA reads TGTGCCAGCAGCGTAGGGACTAGCGGGAGCGAGCAGTACTTC. This sequence encodes CASSVGTSGSEQYF.

The V and J genes are TRBV6-5 and TRBJ1-3, with unresolved D. The germline CDR1 and CDR2 sequences are MNHEY and SVGAGI. Trimming stripped 7 bases from V and 0 bases from J, with 7 bases between. This CDR3 region has 13 residues. CDR3 in amino acids: CASTSHSGNTIYF. The CDR3, as DNA: TGTGCCAGCACCAGCCACTCTGGAAACACCATATATTTT.

This chain connects TRBV30 to TRBJ1-6; D gene unclear. The CDR3 length is 12 residues. CDR1 is GTSNPN, CDR2 SVGIG, per germline (reference sequence). The V end was cut by 0 bases, the J end by 10 bases, with 7 bases between. The CDR3 protein is CAWSVPGSPLHF. Written as DNA, the CDR3 is TGTGCCTGGAGTGTACCAGGCTCACCCCTCCACTTT.

The chain couples TRBV19 to TRBJ1-5, with D perhaps matching TRBD1 (5 bases). Between the trimmed V and J ends, which lost 7 bases and 4 bases, there was a span of 14 bases. CDR1 and CDR2 (germline): LNHDA, SQIVND (reference sequence). The CDR3 runs to 14 residues. CDR3 sequence: CASTFNGGNQPQHF. As DNA, the CDR3 is TGTGCCAGTACCTTTAACGGGGGTAATCAGCCCCAGCATTTT.

The chain is built from TRBV5-1 and TRBJ2-2; 8 bases fit TRBD1. The CDR3 runs 14 residues. With V trimmed by 4 bases and J by 7 bases, 6 bases remained unmatched. Looked up from germline, CDR1 is SGHRS and CDR2 is YFSETQ. As DNA, the CDR3 is TGCGCCAGCAGCACCGGACAGGGTCTCGGGGAGCTGTTTTTT. Translated: CASSTGQGLGELFF.

This clone occurred a few times. V and J are TRBV7-9 and TRBJ1-1, with TRBD1 identical over 7 bases. After removal of 5 bases from V and 2 bases from J, the junction contained 8 bases not matched to a gene. Germline CDR1 and CDR2: SEHNR and FQNEAQ (reference sequence). The CDR3 is made up of 15 amino acids. The CDR3 nucleotides are TGTGCCAGCAGCCCGCGAAGGGGGCTAAACACTGAAGCTTTCTTT. It codes for CASSPRRGLNTEAFF.

This clone was seen just once. The V and J genes are TRBV7-6 and TRBJ2-5; a weak D match, TRBD1 (6 bases). The ends were cut back, 7 bases at V and 2 bases at J, with 14 bases in the middle. There are 14 residues in the CDR3. Germline values: CDR1 SGHVS, CDR2 FNYEAQ. As DNA, the CDR3 is TGTGCCAGCAACATGGGGGCCCGACAAGAGACCCAGTACTTC. This encodes CASNMGARQETQYF.

The chain joins TRBV2 to TRBJ1-2, with 9 bases that match TRBD1. V lost 4 bases and J lost 4; bases outside the gene matches: 4. The CDR3 is made up of 14 amino acids. Germline V CDR1 and CDR2: SNHLY, FYNNEI. This CDR3 reads CASSAPGQGYGYTF. CDR3 coding DNA: TGTGCCAGCAGTGCTCCGGGACAGGGCTATGGCTACACCTTC.

This chain uses TRBV28 with TRBJ2-7; tentatively, D is TRBD1 or TRBD2 (5 bases each). Per the germline V gene, CDR1 is MDHEN and CDR2 is SYDVKM. This CDR3 has 13 amino acids. Trimming shortened V by 2 bases and J by 4 bases, and 9 bases separated the two germline ends. The CDR3 bases are TGTGCCAGCAGTTTAAGGGACCCATACGAGCAGTACGTC. This codes for CASSLRDPYEQYV.

The rearrangement links TRBV29-1 to TRBJ2-1, with D possibly TRBD1 on 6 matching bases. Trimming removed 4 bases at V and 6 bases at J, with 13 bases between. The germline gives CDR1 SQVTM, CDR2 ANQGSEA. The CDR3 covers 13 residues. The CDR3 coding sequence is TGCAGCGTTGTGGGGGCCCGACGCAATGAGCAGTTCTTC. This gives the protein CSVVGARRNEQFF.

The V call is TRBV11-3, the J call TRBJ2-5, with TRBD1 matching 8 bases. The CDR3 length is 18 residues. Germline CDR1 SGHNT, CDR2 YENEEA. The V gene end was trimmed by 5 bases and the J gene end by 2 bases; junction bases not matched to a gene: 16. The chain's CDR3 is CASSPGQGPFGTQETQYF. The CDR3 DNA reads TGTGCCAGCAGCCCAGGACAGGGCCCCTTCGGTACTCAAGAGACCCAGTACTTC.